What follows are 21 T cell receptor beta chains derived from one specimen sequenced in a study of PD-1 blockade in classical Hodgkin lymphoma. Every single patient, without exception, relapsed after autologous stem cell transplantation, and brentuximab vedotin exposure varied. Sequencing used immunoSEQ multiplex PCR; TCRdb keeps in-frame clones, though not all of them. The sample has under 100,000 clones; approximately 80% are singletons. The source was peripheral blood mononuclear cells (PBMCs), collected at baseline. These receptors all stem from a human donor with classical Hodgkin lymphoma.

This clone was recorded once. The V call is TRBV9, the J call TRBJ1-2; possibly TRBD1 for D (5 bases). Germline lookup yields CDR1 SGDLS and CDR2 YYNGEE. The V end was cut by 0 bases, the J end by 7 bases, with 16 bases between. The CDR3 covers 15 residues. The CDR3 sequence: CASSVDGGRGSGYTF. For the CDR3, the DNA is TGTGCCAGCAGCGTAGATGGGGGGAGAGGAAGTGGCTACACCTTC. Complete variable domain (other parts from reference TRBV9 and TRBJ1-2): DSGVTQTPKHLITATGQRVTLRCSPRSGDLSVYWYQQSLDQGLQFLIQYYNGEERAKGNILERFSAQQFPDLHSELNLSSLELGDSALYFCASSVDGGRGSGYTFGSGTRLTVV.

The gene calls are TRBV2 and TRBJ2-5, with a weak D call TRBD2 (5 bases). Germline V gene data show CDR1 as SNHLY and CDR2 as FYNNEI. This CDR3 is 15 amino acids long. Deletions cut 5 bases from V and 3 bases from J, with 16 bases between. This CDR3 reads CASSLNGLDEETQYF. DNA for the CDR3: TGTGCCAGCAGTCTAAACGGACTGGATGAAGAGACCCAGTACTTC.

V and J are TRBV7-6 and TRBJ2-5; TRBD2 matches at 16 bases. The CDR3 totals 17 residues. Germline lookup yields CDR1 SGHVS and CDR2 FNYEAQ. V lost 5 bases and J lost 1; bases outside the gene matches: 4. The CDR3 DNA follows: TGTGCCAGCAGCCCGGGACTAGCGGGAGGGCCCCAAGAGACCCAGTACTTC. Translated: CASSPGLAGGPQETQYF.

Only a few counts were recorded for this clone. The gene calls are TRBV11-2 and TRBJ1-5, with D unclear. Germline V CDR1 and CDR2: SGHAT, FQNNGV. Trimming cost V 3 bases and J 9 bases, with 12 bases left between them. This CDR3 comprises 13 residues. This CDR3 reads CASSLATGGPQHF. CDR3 in DNA: TGTGCCAGCAGCTTGGCCACCGGTGGGCCCCAGCATTTT.

Only a few counts were recorded for this clone. The J gene is TRBJ1-2, the V gene TRBV7-9; D remains unclear. Germline loops: CDR1 SEHNR, CDR2 FQNEAQ (reference sequence). Trimming stripped 0 bases from V and 5 bases from J, with 7 bases between. The CDR3 is 13 amino acids. CDR3 residues: CASSLAQSYGYTF. The CDR3 nucleotides read TGTGCCAGCAGCTTAGCACAGTCATATGGCTACACCTTC.

The chain is built from TRBV5-1 and TRBJ2-3; D might be TRBD1 or TRBD2, each matching 5 bases. The CDR3 totals 15 residues. Germline V gives CDR1 SGHRS, CDR2 YFSETQ. V lost 3 bases to trimming and J lost 4 bases, with 15 bases between them. The CDR3 loop is CASSWTGLGADTQYF. In DNA, the CDR3 is TGCGCCAGCAGCTGGACGGGCCTGGGGGCAGATACGCAGTATTTT.

This clone has only one observation. This sequence joins TRBV5-1 and TRBJ2-7; possibly TRBD1 for D (6 bases). The V gene's germline CDR1 is SGHRS and CDR2 YFSETQ. The ends were cut back, 4 bases at V and 7 bases at J, with 21 bases in the middle. This CDR3 region has 15 residues. CDR3: CASSPQGTLSWEQYF. The DNA of the CDR3 is TGCGCCAGCAGCCCACAGGGCACGCTATCTTGGGAGCAGTACTTC.

This clone was seen ten or more times. The chain combines TRBV11-3 with TRBJ2-2; no reliable D call. This CDR3 spans 13 amino acids. Per germline, CDR1 SGHNT and CDR2 YENEEA. Trimming removed 5 bases from V and 1 base from J, with 5 bases in between. CDR3 DNA: TGTGCCAGCAGCCTGGTGAACACCGGGGAGCTGTTTTTT. It translates to CASSLVNTGELFF.

DNA for the CDR3: TGTGCCAGCAGTTCCTGGGGCGGCTACGAGCAGTACTTC. The encoded protein is CASSSWGGYEQYF. J is TRBJ2-7 and V is TRBV6-6; the D gene is possibly TRBD1 (5 bases). Trimming pared 4 bases from V and 3 bases from J, leaving 10 bases between. CDR1 MNHNY and CDR2 SVGAGI come from the germline V gene (reference sequence). The CDR3 consists of 13 residues.

The chain combines TRBV19 with TRBJ2-5; a possible D gene is TRBD2 (6 bases). Germline CDR1 reads LNHDA; CDR2 reads SQIVND (reference sequence). The length of the CDR3 is 15 residues. V was cut by 1 base and J by 5 bases, with 14 bases left in between. The CDR3 is CASSIAGTQRETQYF. For the CDR3, the DNA is TGTGCCAGTAGTATAGCTGGGACTCAGAGGGAGACCCAGTACTTC. Together with reference TRBV19 and TRBJ2-5, the CDR3 gives the full variable domain: DGGITQSPKYLFRKEGQNVTLSCEQNLNHDAMYWYRQDPGQGLRLIYYSQIVNDFQKGDIAEGYSVSREKKESFPLTVTSAQKNPTAFYLCASSIAGTQRETQYFGPGTRLLVL.

CDR3 sequence: CASSERLGRLGEQYF. CDR3 sequence (DNA): TGTGCCAGCAGTGAACGGTTGGGACGACTCGGCGAGCAGTACTTC. The chain couples TRBV2 to TRBJ2-7; tentatively, D is TRBD1 or TRBD2 (5 bases each). There are 15 residues in the CDR3. CDR1 SNHLY and CDR2 FYNNEI come from the germline V gene. Trimming removed 2 bases from V and 6 bases from J, with 17 bases in between.

V gene TRBV28 combines with J gene TRBJ1-2, with D possibly being TRBD1 (6 bases). The CDR3 has 17 amino acids. Germline V CDR1 and CDR2: MDHEN, SYDVKM. With 0 bases removed from V and 8 bases from J, the gap between germline ends came to 22 bases. CDR3 DNA: TGTGCCAGCAGTTTATGGGCGGGGGGCCCTGAGTCTGACGGCTACACCTTC. Protein: CASSLWAGGPESDGYTF.

CDR3 coding DNA: TGTGCCAGCAGTGGGACAGCGGCGGTGGGAGAGACCCAGTACTTC. As protein: CASSGTAAVGETQYF. The J gene is TRBJ2-5, the V gene TRBV2; maybe TRBD1 (6 bases). V lost 4 bases and J lost 4, with 16 bases in between. This CDR3 spans 15 amino acids. Germline V gene sequence: CDR1 SNHLY, CDR2 FYNNEI.

This chain connects TRBV5-3 to TRBJ2-3, with a weak D call TRBD1 (6 bases). TRBV5-3 is placed among ORFs of uncertain function. This CDR3 region has 19 residues. V dropped 3 bases and J dropped 0 bases, with 23 bases sitting between them. The CDR3 bases are TGTGCCAGAAGCTGGTGGACAGTTCAGCATAAGTCTAGCACAGATACGCAGTATTTT. Its protein is CARSWWTVQHKSSTDTQYF.

This chain joins TRBV14 and TRBJ2-7; D uncertain. The CDR3 runs to 14 residues. The V gene's germline CDR1 is SGHDN and CDR2 FVKESK. The V end lost 3 bases, the J end lost 3 bases, and 12 bases lay between the germline ends. The CDR3 reads CASSHGSPDYEQYF. The CDR3 DNA reads as TGTGCCAGCAGCCACGGCAGTCCCGACTACGAGCAGTACTTC. Full variable domain (rest looked up from reference TRBV14 and TRBJ2-7): EAGVTQFPSHSVIEKGQTVTLRCDPISGHDNLYWYRRVMGKEIKFLLHFVKESKQDESGMPNNRFLAERTGGTYSTLKVQPAELEDSGVYFCASSHGSPDYEQYFGPGTRLTVT.

The chain links TRBV10-3 to TRBJ2-1; the D gene is possibly TRBD2 (6 bases). The CDR3 is made up of 17 amino acids. Germline lookup yields CDR1 ENHRY and CDR2 SYGVKD. Trimming took off 4 bases at V and 6 bases at J, with 22 bases between the two ends. The CDR3 DNA reads TGTGCCATCAGTGGCCCATTGGGGCCGCAGGGAGGCAATGAGCAGTTCTTC. Amino acids: CAISGPLGPQGGNEQFF.

The CDR3 nucleotides read TGCGCCAGCAGCCCCCAGGGGGCCGGTGAGACCCAGTACTTC. This sequence encodes CASSPQGAGETQYF. The J gene is TRBJ2-5, the V gene TRBV5-1; 8 bases line up with TRBD1. V lost 4 bases, J lost 5 bases, and 7 bases stayed unmatched. This CDR3 is 14 amino acids long. Germline CDR1 SGHRS, CDR2 YFSETQ. Full variable domain (rest looked up from reference TRBV5-1 and TRBJ2-5): KAGVTQTPRYLIKTRGQQVTLSCSPISGHRSVSWYQQTPGQGLQFLFEYFSETQRNKGNFPGRFSGRQFSNSRSEMNVSTLELGDSALYLCASSPQGAGETQYFGPGTRLLVL.

The chain recombines TRBV9 with TRBJ2-2, with 13 bases aligning to TRBD2. The length of the CDR3 is 15 residues. Germline trimming cut 3 bases from V and 5 bases from J; bases unmatched to any gene: 1. The germline gives CDR1 SGDLS, CDR2 YYNGEE. The CDR3 sequence is CASSGGLAGTGELFF. For the CDR3, the DNA is TGTGCCAGCAGCGGGGGACTAGCGGGAACCGGGGAGCTGTTTTTT.

This sequence joins TRBV7-8 and TRBJ2-1, with TRBD2 matching 8 bases. The CDR3 is made up of 15 amino acids. Per the germline V gene, CDR1 is SGHVS and CDR2 is FQNEAQ. V lost 7 bases and J lost 9; bases outside the gene matches: 14. The CDR3 DNA sequence: TGTGCCAGCACCGCCGGTGCGGGAGGCGGAGGTGAGCAGTTCTTC. Translation gives CASTAGAGGGGEQFF.

This sequence joins TRBV27 and TRBJ2-1; the match to TRBD2 covers 11 bases. Germline CDR1 MNHEY, CDR2 SMNVEV (reference sequence). CDR3 size: 16 residues. Germline trimming cut 3 bases from V and 7 bases from J; bases unmatched to any gene: 8. CDR3 loop: CASSFRVAGGRNEQFF. For the CDR3, the DNA is TGTGCCAGCAGTTTCCGGGTAGCGGGAGGGAGGAATGAGCAGTTCTTC.

The CDR3 here is CAISGYREGEGETQYF. The DNA of the CDR3 is TGTGCCATCAGTGGGTACAGGGAGGGAGAGGGGGAGACCCAGTACTTC. The genes are TRBV10-3 and TRBJ2-5; perhaps TRBD2 as D (7 bases). This CDR3 comprises 16 residues. Germline CDR1 and CDR2: ENHRY and SYGVKD. Trimming took off 4 bases at V and 5 bases at J, with 20 bases between the two ends.